This T cell receptor beta chain is drawn from a study of cytomegalovirus exposure and HLA in healthy donors. Study-level background: A subsequent analysis stated that the approximately 120 validation repertoires were run on the same platform as the 600 to 750 first-cohort repertoires.

Germline V gene sequence: CDR1 ENHRY, CDR2 SYGVKD. Trimming left V 0 bases short and J 8 bases short, with 10 bases between. CDR3 length equals 13 residues. This table comes from immunoSEQ multiplex PCR, and its TCRdb copy is limited to in-frame clones, with some not included. Among about 78,000 clones listed, 90% to 96% were seen once. The study's findings and limits: First-cohort TCR clusters were later found to tend to co-occur in the 120 validation repertoires. The study listed roughly 160 cytomegalovirus-associated TCR beta chains.

Of note for this clone: Antigen unknown.

The source of this sequence is a man in his late teens or twenties in good health and CMV-seropositive. The sample was PBMCs. The chain is built from TRBV10-3 and TRBJ1-2, with D perhaps matching TRBD1 (6 bases). CDR3 protein: CAISESQGSGYTF. Here the CDR3 DNA reads TGTGCCATCAGTGAGTCGCAGGGGAGCGGCTACACCTTC.